Below, 26 T cell receptor beta chains from the same sample are listed, as sequenced in a study of shared clonotypes between healthy human individuals. Assay used: immunoSEQ multiplex PCR; TCRdb lists only in-frame clones, some missing. This sample carries over a million clones, approximately 78% of them seen once, and the ten largest clones take 0.55% to 0.7%. Sequencing was done on a sample of memory CD4+ T cells from PBMCs. Subset specified: CD45RA-negative fraction. The receptors were sampled from a man aged 18 to 30 in good health. Some clones in this sample may be carry-over from other donors' samples.

J is TRBJ1-1 and V is TRBV6-6; D remains ambiguous. V dropped 7 bases and J dropped 0 bases, with 15 bases sitting between them. Germline-derived CDR1 and CDR2 are MNHNY and SVGAGI (reference sequence). The CDR3 runs 15 residues. DNA for the CDR3: TGTGCCAGCACAAACGGGGTCCTCATGAACACTGAAGCTTTCTTT. Its translation: CASTNGVLMNTEAFF.

V usage is TRBV2 and J usage is TRBJ2-5; D is undetermined. Germline V gives CDR1 SNHLY, CDR2 FYNNEI. Trimming took 5 bases from V and 2 from J, leaving 9 bases between them. The CDR3 totals 13 residues. The CDR3 protein is CASSFNRQETQYF. CDR3 DNA sequence: TGTGCCAGCAGTTTTAATCGACAAGAGACCCAGTACTTC.

The CDR3 DNA sequence: TGCGCCAGCAGGAGGACTCCCGACTACGAGCAGTACTTC. Encoded protein: CASRRTPDYEQYF. The chain employs TRBV5-1 and TRBJ2-7; the D gene is possibly TRBD2 (5 bases). V gave up 5 bases and J gave up 3 bases, with 12 bases separating them. Germline-derived CDR1 and CDR2 are SGHRS and YFSETQ. The CDR3 extends over 13 amino acids.

This chain links TRBV4-2 with TRBJ2-1; 7 nucleotides agree with TRBD2. CDR1 is LGHNA and CDR2 is YNFKEQ in the germline V gene. The V gene end was trimmed by 0 bases and the J gene end by 4 bases; junction bases not matched to a gene: 9. This CDR3 has 17 amino acids. CDR3: CASSQEVLASGYNEQFF. Written as DNA, the CDR3 is TGTGCCAGCAGCCAAGAGGTCTTGGCTAGCGGTTACAATGAGCAGTTCTTC.

The chain couples TRBV5-1 to TRBJ1-2; possibly TRBD1 for D (5 bases). Trimming removed 6 bases at V and 6 bases at J, with 15 bases between. The CDR3 consists of 13 residues. Germline lookup yields CDR1 SGHRS and CDR2 YFSETQ. DNA of the CDR3: TGCGCCAGCACCCCGGGCCAGGGTGATGGCTACACCTTC. Protein sequence: CASTPGQGDGYTF.

This clone has a handful of counts. The chain is built from TRBV29-1 and TRBJ2-1; 7 bases align to TRBD2. The V and J ends lost 5 bases and 4 bases, in that order; junction bases with no gene match: 8. The CDR3 extends over 14 amino acids. The germline V gene has CDR1 SQVTM and CDR2 ANQGSEA. The CDR3 DNA sequence: TGCAGCGTTTTAGGCGGGAGAGGGTACAATGAGCAGTTCTTC. This codes for CSVLGGRGYNEQFF.

This clone showed up just a few times. This rearrangement joins TRBV11-3 to TRBJ2-5; perhaps D is TRBD1 or TRBD2 (5 bases each). In germline, CDR1 is SGHNT, CDR2 YENEEA. V lost 3 bases, J lost 4 bases, and 9 bases lay in between. CDR3 length equals 13 residues. The CDR3 spells CASSFDGGETQYF. CDR3 DNA: TGTGCCAGCAGCTTCGATGGGGGAGAGACCCAGTACTTC.

J is TRBJ1-5 and V is TRBV18; 10 bases match TRBD1. The length of the CDR3 is 15 residues. CDR1 is KGHSH, CDR2 LQKENI, per germline. Germline trimming cut 2 bases from V and 6 bases from J; bases unmatched to any gene: 4. CDR3 nucleotides: TGTGCCAGCTCACCAGGACAGGGGGGGGGTCAGCCCCAGCATTTT. This codes for CASSPGQGGGQPQHF.

This clone has a single count. The rearrangement joins TRBV28 to TRBJ2-7; D is possibly TRBD1 or TRBD2 (6 bases each). Germline V CDR1 and CDR2: MDHEN, SYDVKM. The CDR3 runs to 13 residues. Trimming shortened V by 10 bases and J by 1 base, and 14 bases separated the two germline ends. CDR3 loop: CATSTGGSYEQYF. CDR3 bases: TGTGCCACCTCGACAGGAGGGTCCTACGAGCAGTACTTC.

For the CDR3, the DNA is TGTGCCAGCAGCAGCGCTAGCGCTTCCTACAATGAGCAGTTCTTC. This sequence encodes CASSSASASYNEQFF. The gene calls are TRBV9 and TRBJ2-1, with D possibly being TRBD2 (6 bases). This CDR3 spans 15 amino acids. Trimming cost V 4 bases and J 1 base, with 12 bases left between them. Germline CDR1 is SGDLS and CDR2 is YYNGEE.

The chain combines TRBV18 with TRBJ1-5; 8 bases are shared with TRBD1. With V trimmed by 3 bases and J by 5 bases, 3 bases remained unmatched. There are 14 residues in the CDR3. From germline, CDR1 is KGHSH and CDR2 LQKENI. This CDR3 is CASSPTDRDQPQHF. The CDR3 region has the DNA TGTGCCAGCTCACCTACGGACAGGGATCAGCCCCAGCATTTT.

The chain joins TRBV6-6 to TRBJ2-1; 7 bases fit TRBD1. J lost 6 bases, V lost 6 bases, and 5 bases had no gene match. CDR1 is MNHNY and CDR2 is SVGAGI in the germline V gene (reference sequence). The CDR3 is 13 residues long. This CDR3 is CASRATGSNEQFF. CDR3 nucleotide sequence: TGTGCCAGCAGGGCGACAGGGAGCAATGAGCAGTTCTTC.

The J gene is TRBJ1-4, the V gene TRBV6-6; no clear D gene. Germline CDR1 is MNHNY and CDR2 is SVGAGI (reference sequence). The CDR3 sequence is 15 residues long. V was trimmed by 5 bases and J by 5 bases, leaving 15 bases between them. The CDR3 loop is CASSTPGEWNEKLFF. CDR3 DNA: TGTGCCAGCAGTACCCCTGGGGAATGGAATGAAAAACTGTTTTTT.

This clone has a count of ten or more. The chain recombines TRBV30 with TRBJ1-4, with D tentatively TRBD1 (6 bases). Per the germline V gene, CDR1 is GTSNPN and CDR2 is SVGIG (reference sequence). CDR3 length equals 13 residues. V was trimmed by 1 base and J by 7 bases, leaving 10 bases between them. In nucleotides, the CDR3 is TGTGCCTGGAGTGGGGGACATGGTGAAAAACTGTTTTTT. It is translated as CAWSGGHGEKLFF.

V is TRBV5-1 and J is TRBJ1-1, with 8 bases identical to TRBD1. In germline, CDR1 is SGHRS, CDR2 YFSETQ. CDR3 length: 13 residues. V gave up 3 bases and J gave up 4 bases; unmatched junction bases: 2. The CDR3 here is CASSSGTGTEAFF. CDR3 coding DNA: TGCGCCAGCAGCTCCGGGACAGGCACTGAAGCTTTCTTT.

In the case of this clone: The identical CDR3 is also encoded by other nucleotide sequences in the sample. The chain employs TRBV2 and TRBJ1-5, with D uncertain. This CDR3 comprises 12 residues. In germline, CDR1 is SNHLY, CDR2 FYNNEI. V was clipped by 8 bases and J by 2 bases, with 7 bases between them. The CDR3 DNA is TGTGCCAGCGCAGGAGGCAATCAGCCCCAGCATTTT. Its translation: CASAGGNQPQHF.

V gene TRBV28 combines with J gene TRBJ1-4; D is perhaps TRBD1 (6 bases). The ends were cut back, 6 bases at V and 12 bases at J, with 20 bases in the middle. Germline V gene lookup returns CDR1 MDHEN and CDR2 SYDVKM. CDR3 size: 14 residues. This chain's CDR3 is CASRRQANAGELFF. CDR3 DNA sequence: TGTGCCAGCAGGCGACAGGCCAACGCGGGGGAACTGTTTTTT.

Only a few counts were recorded for this clone. The chain carries TRBV6-5 and TRBJ2-1; possible D gene TRBD2, 6 bases. The CDR3 is 12 residues long. V dropped 8 bases and J dropped 7 bases, with 12 bases sitting between them. Germline-derived CDR1 and CDR2 are MNHEY and SVGAGI. The CDR3 spells CASGAGRNEQFF. The CDR3 coding sequence is TGTGCCAGCGGGGCAGGGAGGAATGAGCAGTTCTTC.

The chain recombines TRBV4-1 with TRBJ1-1; D is unresolved. CDR1 is MGHRA and CDR2 is YSYEKL in the germline V gene. Trimming cost V 4 bases and J 6 bases, with 12 bases left between them. The CDR3 extends over 13 amino acids. CDR3 in amino acids: CASSLRTESEAFF. The CDR3 coding sequence is TGCGCCAGCAGCCTTAGGACTGAGTCTGAAGCTTTCTTT.

This clone was counted only a few times. The V call is TRBV5-4, the J call TRBJ1-2, with a tentative D call TRBD1 (5 bases). This CDR3 has 13 amino acids. The V and J ends lost 4 bases and 2 bases respectively, with 9 bases between them. Per the germline V gene, CDR1 is SGHNT and CDR2 is YYREEE (reference sequence). CDR3 nucleotides: TGTGCCAGCAGCGAAGACAGAAACTATGGCTACACCTTC. This codes for CASSEDRNYGYTF.

This clone was recorded at least ten times. J is TRBJ2-3 and V is TRBV15, with D perhaps TRBD1 (6 bases). Trimming took 4 bases from V and 2 from J, leaving 16 bases between them. Germline V CDR1 and CDR2: LNHNV, YYDKDF (reference sequence). CDR3 length: 16 amino acids. The CDR3 coding sequence is TGTGCCACCAGCACAGGACTCAACAGGGTCACAGATACGCAGTATTTT. Translation: CATSTGLNRVTDTQYF.

The chain uses TRBV6-1 and TRBJ1-2, with D possibly matching TRBD1 (5 bases). CDR3 length: 15 residues. From germline, CDR1 is MNHNS and CDR2 SASEGT. V was shortened by 1 base and J by 8 bases, with 17 bases between the two germline ends. The CDR3 is CASSEEVRGVLGYTF. In nucleotides, the CDR3 is TGTGCCAGCAGTGAAGAAGTAAGAGGGGTCTTGGGCTACACCTTC.

This rearrangement joins TRBV19 to TRBJ1-4; D is uncertain. Trimming took 3 bases from V and 10 from J, leaving 21 bases between them. The CDR3 loop spans 16 amino acids. Per the germline V gene, CDR1 is LNHDA and CDR2 is SQIVND (reference sequence). CDR3 nucleotide sequence: TGTGCCAGTAGTATGGACGGGGTTGGAACGGTGCGAAAACTGTTTTTT. This gives the protein CASSMDGVGTVRKLFF.

The gene calls are TRBV7-3 and TRBJ1-4; D unclear. This CDR3 has 15 residues. CDR1 and CDR2 (germline): SGHTA, FQGTGA. V dropped 5 bases and J dropped 2 bases, with 12 bases sitting between them. CDR3 in DNA: TGTGCCAGCAGCCCAAGGGTGAAGACTAATGAAAAACTGTTTTTT. Amino acids: CASSPRVKTNEKLFF.

V and J are TRBV2 and TRBJ1-2, with 9 bases fitting TRBD1. Looked up from germline, CDR1 is SNHLY and CDR2 is FYNNEI. The CDR3 sequence is 16 residues long. J lost 5 bases, V lost 5 bases, and 12 bases had no gene match. In DNA, the CDR3 is TGTGCCAGCAGTTCCGTTACGGGACAGGGCCCTTATGGCTACACCTTC. Amino acids: CASSSVTGQGPYGYTF.

Note on this clone: Other DNA sequences in this sample translate to the same CDR3. The chain employs TRBV5-1 and TRBJ2-1; 10 bases are a match to TRBD2. V was clipped by 2 bases and J by 3 bases; unmatched bases: 2. The CDR3 sequence is 15 residues long. Germline assignment: CDR1 SGHRS and CDR2 YFSETQ. CDR3 region: CASSLTSGVYNEQFF. The CDR3 nucleotides read TGCGCCAGCAGCTTAACTAGCGGGGTCTACAATGAGCAGTTCTTC. Complete variable domain (other parts from reference TRBV5-1 and TRBJ2-1): KAGVTQTPRYLIKTRGQQVTLSCSPISGHRSVSWYQQTPGQGLQFLFEYFSETQRNKGNFPGRFSGRQFSNSRSEMNVSTLELGDSALYLCASSLTSGVYNEQFFGPGTRLTVL.